This T cell receptor beta chain was sequenced for a study of blood T cell repertoires in COVID-19. In assigning cohorts, the study relied on participant-reported clinical history. Original methodology: Estimation of nucleated cell counts was performed using reference gene primer amplification. Sequenced by immunoSEQ multiplex PCR; TCRdb stores in-frame clones only, minus some. The DNA was the basis for D and trimming; V, J and clone size are from that table. The table records 250,000 to 300,000 clones, approximately 83% of them present only once. Deletions cut 4 bases from V and 4 bases from J, with 17 bases between. CDR1 is SGHNT and CDR2 is YYREEE in the germline V gene (reference sequence). This CDR3 is built from 15 residues.

The sample taken for sequencing was PBMCs or T cells enriched from blood (not recorded which). The chain combines TRBV5-4 with TRBJ1-1; a possible D gene is TRBD1 (6 bases). This clonotype was obtained from a woman in her 50s who had recovered from COVID-19. Written as DNA, the CDR3 is TGTGCCAGCAGCCCCCCTACAGGGAGTGGCACTGAAGCTTTCTTT. Its protein product is CASSPPTGSGTEAFF.